The present T cell receptor beta chain was sequenced within a study of response to subunit inactivated influenza vaccine. TCRdb re-called the RT-PCR reads through MiXCR, storing one row per CDR3 protein. Here the sample spans approximately 500,000 distinct CDR3 sequences, over 10% being singletons. The CDR3 sequence is 13 residues long. Per germline, CDR1 ENHRY and CDR2 SYGVKD. V lost 6 bases to trimming and J lost 3 bases, with 11 bases between them. This clonotype was seen a few times. The sample in question was PBMCs from blood, obtained around seven weeks after vaccination. The chain joins TRBV10-3 to TRBJ1-1, with a weak D call TRBD1 (5 bases). The receptor was derived from a man over 45 who received an inactivated influenza vaccine. The CDR3 here is CAIRPGIDTEAFF. The DNA for the CDR3 is TGTGCCATCAGACCAGGGATTGACACTGAAGCTTTCTTT.